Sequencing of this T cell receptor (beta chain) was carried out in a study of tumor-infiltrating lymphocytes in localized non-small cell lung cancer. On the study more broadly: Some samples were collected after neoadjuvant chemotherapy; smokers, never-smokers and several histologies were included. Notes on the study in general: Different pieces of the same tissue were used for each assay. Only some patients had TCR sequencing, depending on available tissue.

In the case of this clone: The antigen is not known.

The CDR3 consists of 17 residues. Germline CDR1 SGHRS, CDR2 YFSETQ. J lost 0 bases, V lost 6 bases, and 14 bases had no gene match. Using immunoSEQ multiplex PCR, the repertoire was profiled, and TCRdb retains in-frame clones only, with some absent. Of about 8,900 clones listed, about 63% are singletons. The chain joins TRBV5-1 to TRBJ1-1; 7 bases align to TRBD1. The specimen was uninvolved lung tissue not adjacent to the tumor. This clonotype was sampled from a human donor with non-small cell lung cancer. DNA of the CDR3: TGCGCCAGCAAGCTGAGGGGGCGAAATCCGATGAACACTGAAGCTTTCTTT. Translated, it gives CASKLRGRNPMNTEAFF.